These T cell receptor beta chains were read from a single sample in a study of blood T cell repertoires in COVID-19. Assay: immunoSEQ multiplex PCR; the TCRdb copy retains only in-frame clones and omits some. The sample includes about 300,000 clones, around nine tenths seen only once; the top ten take 1.5% to 2%. Sequencing was performed on peripheral blood. Receptor source: a woman aged 30 to 39 with COVID-19, enrolled during active disease. The CDR3 runs from the conserved cysteine through the conserved F or W.

CDR3aa,j_gene,v_gene
CASSHYNEQFF,TRBJ2-1,TRBV27
CASRQLARDQEQYF,TRBJ2-7,TRBV13
CASSRRDRGDSPLHF,TRBJ1-6,TRBV11-1
CASSAMHRGKLFF,TRBJ1-4,TRBV19
CASSAGTGTGELFF,TRBJ2-2,TRBV19
CASTWAPNTEAFF,TRBJ1-1,TRBV19
CASSIVQAVHNYGYTF,TRBJ1-2,TRBV19
CATGTGGRSNQPQHF,TRBJ1-5,TRBV24-1
CASHRGTSYGYTF,TRBJ1-2,TRBV6-4
CASSVGGLAATDTQYF,TRBJ2-3,TRBV9
CASSARTSGPPYEQYF,TRBJ2-7,TRBV10-1
CASSTDRGSNQPQHF,TRBJ1-5,TRBV19
CASSPAAGPDTQYF,TRBJ2-3,TRBV5-4
CASSEDRRNTEAFF,TRBJ1-1,TRBV10-2
CASRKGQGGFQPQHF,TRBJ1-5,TRBV2
CASSATGPSTKNIQYF,TRBJ2-4,TRBV11-3
CASSPDQGRLTEAFF,TRBJ1-1,TRBV7-9
CASSYFQGGNYGYTF,TRBJ1-2,TRBV6-2/TRBV6-3
CASSSLAGGTDTQYF,TRBJ2-3,TRBV6-5
CASSVEPGGNEQFF,TRBJ2-1,TRBV9
CASSLWDSFNTEAFF,TRBJ1-1,TRBV5-5
CASSVYNEQFF,TRBJ2-1,TRBV25-1
CSARQGNSPLHF,TRBJ1-6,TRBV29-1
CSVGSREWNSPLHF,TRBJ1-6,TRBV29-1
CASSLDPGQTYNEQFF,TRBJ2-1,TRBV18
CASSSGQGNTIYF,TRBJ1-3,TRBV11-2
CASSPRTGSEEKLFF,TRBJ1-4,TRBV18
CSVSPGGAEETQYF,TRBJ2-5,TRBV29-1
CASSYSGHTLGDTEAFF,TRBJ1-1,TRBV6-2/TRBV6-3
CASRTGGYTF,TRBJ1-2,TRBV2
CASSLVGAGTEAFF,TRBJ1-1,TRBV11-3
CASSLWSGGPSSGANVLTF,TRBJ2-6,TRBV28
CASSSLRGLAEAFF,TRBJ1-1,TRBV6-2/TRBV6-3
CASSLSPNSPLHF,TRBJ1-6,TRBV12-3/TRBV12-4
CASRERGGRTDTQYF,TRBJ2-3,TRBV28
CSVGAGDRGYGYTF,TRBJ1-2,TRBV29-1
CASTSEVRTDTQYF,TRBJ2-3,TRBV5-8
CATSLSGGPSTDTQYF,TRBJ2-3,TRBV24-1
CAWSFQGLEQFF,TRBJ2-1,TRBV30
CASRSSGGSYEQYF,TRBJ2-7,TRBV5-4
CASSLTGQNTEAFF,TRBJ1-1,TRBV5-1
CASGTGVNYGYTF,TRBJ1-2,TRBV2
CASSYRGLSGNTIYF,TRBJ1-3,TRBV13
CASSADSGNTEAFF,TRBJ1-1,TRBV9
CASSYKEGPGTEAFF,TRBJ1-1,TRBV6-5
CAWSQNGNQPQHF,TRBJ1-5,TRBV30
CASSLAGRGGGTDTQYF,TRBJ2-3,TRBV5-4